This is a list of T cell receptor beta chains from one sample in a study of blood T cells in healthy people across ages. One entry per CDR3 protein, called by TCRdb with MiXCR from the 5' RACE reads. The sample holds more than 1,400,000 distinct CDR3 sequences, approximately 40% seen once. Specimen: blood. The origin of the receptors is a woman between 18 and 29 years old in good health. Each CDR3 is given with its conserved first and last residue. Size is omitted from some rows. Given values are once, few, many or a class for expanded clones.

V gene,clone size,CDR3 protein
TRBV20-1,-,CSAGALAWEQYF
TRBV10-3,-,CAINRVGGRYQETQYF
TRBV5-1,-,CASSLGIFTGELFF
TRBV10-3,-,CAISESTGWGYTF
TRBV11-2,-,CASGGIAVAQDEQYF
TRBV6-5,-,CASSDPLGGGETQYF
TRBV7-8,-,CASSLTPTNEKLFF
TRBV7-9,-,CASSFSGTGMYEQYF
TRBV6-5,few,CASRLSGDAYNEQFF
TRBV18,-,CASSPYAGKNEKLFF
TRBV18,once,CASSPPDVTYEQYF
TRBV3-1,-,CASSRGQLSNQPQHF
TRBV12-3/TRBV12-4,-,CASSFTPTNQETQYF
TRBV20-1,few,CSAPGGVINSYEQYF
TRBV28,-,CASRYSGTGYGYTF
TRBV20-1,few,CSAREQGAWNQPQHF
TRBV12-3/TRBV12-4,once,CASSFGTSGTMRGELFF
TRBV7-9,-,CASTQPLAGELFF
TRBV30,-,CAWSGLLNEQFF
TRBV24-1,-,CATSDATGVLTDTQYF
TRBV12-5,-,CASGYRAGLAGGTYNEQFF
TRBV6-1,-,CASSESDLIYGYTF
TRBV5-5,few,CASSLVVGIGEKLFF
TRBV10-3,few,CAISPAGGTGELFF
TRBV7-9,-,CASSLEPGASHEQYF
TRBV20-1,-,CSADADTTTETQYF
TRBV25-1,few,CASSELTDTEAFF
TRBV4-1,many,CASSQDPSGTDTQYF
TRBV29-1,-,CSAKDYLGSYEQYF
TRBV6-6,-,CASSTGTNEQYF
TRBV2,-,CTSGKRLDISYEQYF
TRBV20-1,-,CSAISGRATYNEQYF
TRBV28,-,CASSLRQIKFNEQFF
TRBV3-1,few,CASSFTGQGVNEQFF
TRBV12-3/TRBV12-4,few,CASSRRQGDGYTF
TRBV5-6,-,CASTPSTTNTGELFF
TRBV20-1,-,CSATDTSKDGYTF
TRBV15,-,CATSSDERLAGLKTQYF
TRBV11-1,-,CASSLRQNVASGYEQYF
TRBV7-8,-,CASSLSRSPDEQYF
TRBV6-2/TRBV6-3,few,CASSQGGKSTDTQYF
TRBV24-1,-,CATSDPWELGHYGYTF
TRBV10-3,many,CATAGGKTYEQYF
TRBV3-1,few,CASSPQTQYNEQYF
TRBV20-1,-,CSATRLAGLRVSSYEQYF
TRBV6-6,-,CASSYSTGNGGYTF
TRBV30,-,CAWSSGGGFTDTQYF
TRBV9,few,CASSDEGVEQFF
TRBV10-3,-,CAIGAGAEVSDTQYF
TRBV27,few,CATTDEQETQYF
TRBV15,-,CATRVGLNTEAFF
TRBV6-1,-,CASSRAESTDTQYF